Presented here are 8 T cell receptor beta chains from one specimen sequenced in a study of tumor and adjacent non-tumor tissue in lung cancer. The template was RNA from unsorted bulk tissue. This non-tumor lung sample came from over 3 cm beyond the tumor edge. A modified ARM-PCR protocol with three rounds of nested PCR amplified TCRbeta. MiXCR, applied by TCRdb to the multiplex PCR reads, yields one record per CDR3 protein. The sample includes 100,000 or so distinct CDR3 sequences, 75% to 90% of them seen just once. The sample was distant non-tumor lung tissue. Source of these receptors: a man in his fifties or sixties with small cell lung cancer.

In regard to this clonotype: A junction boundary mismatches the germline segment, possibly from a read error. The V and J genes are TRBV12-3 or TRBV12-4 and TRBJ1-1, with a possible D match to TRBD1 (5 bases). The CDR3 covers 13 residues. The CDR3 region is CVSTQTGNTEAFF. In DNA, the CDR3 is TGTGTCAGCACCCAAACAGGGAACACTGAAGCTTTCTTT.

A remark on this clonotype: The junction differs from germline at one of its ends, possibly a read error. This chain joins TRBV6-2 or TRBV6-3 and TRBJ2-7, with unresolved D. The germline gives CDR1 MNHEY, CDR2 SVGEGT. The length of the CDR3 is 14 residues. Here the CDR3 DNA reads TGTACCAGCAAGATGGCGAGAGCCCCTATGGACCAGTACTTC. It encodes CTSKMARAPMDQYF.

Comment on this clonotype: One junction end does not reproduce the germline sequence, and a read error may be involved. The CDR3 reads CANSQDGTTTDTQYF. Here the CDR3 DNA reads TGCGCCAACAGCCAAGACGGGACAACCACAGATACGCAGTATTTT. The rearrangement links TRBV4-1 to TRBJ2-3, with a possible D match to TRBD1 (6 bases). Germline V lookup: CDR1 MGHRA, CDR2 YSYEKL. The CDR3 consists of 15 residues.

In its sample, this clonotype was seen a few times. The junction departs from germline at one end; a sequencing error may be responsible. J is TRBJ2-1 and V is TRBV11-2; D may be TRBD1 (5 bases). The CDR3 spans 17 residues. The germline V gene encodes CDR1 SGHAT and CDR2 FQNNGV. CDR3 nucleotide sequence: TGTGCTAGCAACTTAGTGACAGCCCAGAGCCCCTACAATGAGCAGTTCTTC. It encodes CASNLVTAQSPYNEQFF.

As for this clonotype: The junction does not match germline at one end; this may be a read error. CDR3 protein: CTSKEGERTGKLFF. The CDR3 coding sequence is TGTACCAGCAAGGAGGGAGAGCGCACCGGGAAGCTGTTTTTT. The gene calls are TRBV6-2 or TRBV6-3 and TRBJ2-2; D is perhaps TRBD2 (6 bases). The CDR3 runs to 14 residues. Germline lookup yields CDR1 MNHEY and CDR2 SVGEGT.

Concerning this clonotype itself: An end of the junction does not agree with germline; a read error may underlie this. V gene TRBV5-5 combines with J gene TRBJ2-1, with D possibly matching TRBD2 (6 bases). Germline-derived CDR1 and CDR2 are SGHKS and YYEKEE (reference sequence). This CDR3 is 16 amino acids long. The CDR3 DNA sequence: TGTCCCAGCAGCGGTCTCGGGAGAAGTTCCTACAATGAGCAGTTCTTC. Translated: CPSSGLGRSSYNEQFF.

The chain uses TRBV11-3 and TRBJ2-7, with unresolved D. The CDR3 runs 12 residues. Trimming took off 2 bases at V and 7 bases at J, with 9 bases between the two ends. In germline, CDR1 is SGHNT, CDR2 YENEEA. The CDR3 loop is CASSLTEYEQYF. CDR3 nucleotides: TGTGCCAGCAGCTTAACCGAGTATGAGCAGTACTTC.

This clonotype occurred many times. The rearrangement links TRBV15 to TRBJ2-7, with D perhaps matching TRBD1 or TRBD2 (5 bases each). The CDR3 loop spans 15 amino acids. The germline gives CDR1 LNHNV, CDR2 YYDKDF (reference sequence). V gave up 3 bases and J gave up 1 base, with 13 bases separating them. CDR3 DNA: TGTGCCACCAGCAGTCCCGGGACCACATCCTACGAGCAGTACTTC. Its translation: CATSSPGTTSYEQYF. Full variable domain (missing parts from reference TRBV15 and TRBJ2-7): DAMVIQNPRYQVTQFGKPVTLSCSQTLNHNVMYWYQQKSSQAPKLLFHYYDKDFNNEADTPDNFQSRRPNTSFCFLDIRSPGLGDTAMYLCATSSPGTTSYEQYFGPGTRLTVT.